Presented here are 29 T cell receptor beta chains from one specimen sequenced in a study of tumor-infiltrating lymphocytes in localized non-small cell lung cancer. Here immunoSEQ multiplex PCR was the method, and the copy in TCRdb shows in-frame clones only, minus some. This sample yields about 8,400 clones, of which roughly three quarters are seen a single time; about 13% belongs to the top ten. Sequenced input: uninvolved lung tissue not adjacent to the tumor. The receptors come from a human donor with non-small cell lung cancer.

The gene calls are TRBV7-9 and TRBJ2-7; no definite D call. V was cut by 1 base and J by 2 bases, with 6 bases left in between. This CDR3 contains 13 residues. Germline assignment: CDR1 SEHNR and CDR2 FQNEAQ (reference sequence). This chain's CDR3 is CASSLGGPYEQYF. CDR3 bases: TGTGCCAGCAGCTTAGGCGGACCCTACGAGCAGTACTTC.

This rearrangement joins TRBV6-1 to TRBJ1-6, with D maybe TRBD1 (6 bases). Trimming stripped 7 bases from V and 6 bases from J, with 13 bases between. The CDR3 sequence is 14 residues long. CDR1 MNHNS and CDR2 SASEGT come from the germline V gene. Here the CDR3 DNA reads TGTGCCAGCATCTTGGACAGTTCTAATTCACCCCTCCACTTT. Translated, it gives CASILDSSNSPLHF.

V is TRBV9 and J is TRBJ1-1; no definite D call. CDR3 length: 13 amino acids. Trimming shortened V by 3 bases and J by 1 base, and 7 bases separated the two germline ends. The germline CDR1 and CDR2 sequences are SGDLS and YYNGEE. The CDR3 sequence is CASSGLRNTEAFF. The CDR3, as DNA: TGTGCCAGCAGCGGACTCAGGAACACTGAAGCTTTCTTT.

CDR3 loop: CASADRGLETQYF. Here the CDR3 DNA reads TGTGCCAGTGCGGACAGGGGGCTAGAGACCCAGTACTTC. The chain uses TRBV7-9 and TRBJ2-5; 11 positions match TRBD1. The CDR3 totals 13 residues. In germline, CDR1 is SEHNR, CDR2 FQNEAQ (reference sequence). V shed 9 bases, J shed 4 bases, and the junction held 4 bases outside the gene matches.

This chain uses TRBV7-9 with TRBJ1-1; D unclear. From germline, CDR1 is SEHNR and CDR2 FQNEAQ (reference sequence). The V end lost 5 bases, the J end lost 4 bases, and 11 bases lay between the germline ends. This CDR3 region has 13 residues. This CDR3 is CASSPGSGTEAFF. In DNA form, the CDR3 reads TGTGCCAGCAGCCCCGGAAGCGGCACTGAAGCTTTCTTT.

This rearrangement joins TRBV27 to TRBJ2-7; the D gene could be TRBD1 or TRBD2 (6 bases each). Germline values: CDR1 MNHEY, CDR2 SMNVEV (reference sequence). CDR3 length: 14 residues. Trimming left V 8 bases short and J 3 bases short, with 17 bases between. CDR3 in amino acids: CASGPGAGNYEQYF. The CDR3 DNA sequence: TGTGCCAGCGGCCCGGGGGCAGGGAACTACGAGCAGTACTTC.

The CDR3 loop is CASSPQGLGEKLFF. As DNA, the CDR3 is TGTGCCAGCAGCCCGCAGGGGCTTGGGGAAAAACTGTTTTTT. The V call is TRBV6-6, the J call TRBJ1-4, with D maybe TRBD1 (6 bases). This CDR3 has 14 residues. Looked up from germline, CDR1 is MNHNY and CDR2 is SVGAGI (reference sequence). V was pared by 6 bases and J by 8 bases, with 16 bases between.

The chain links TRBV6-1 to TRBJ2-7; D is unclear. This CDR3 region has 14 residues. V shed 4 bases and J shed 5 bases, with 15 bases lying between them. Germline CDR1 and CDR2: MNHNS and SASEGT. The chain's CDR3 is CASSVLFNANEQYF. The DNA of the CDR3 is TGTGCCAGCAGTGTGTTGTTCAATGCTAACGAGCAGTACTTC.

About this clone: This specimen includes other DNA sequences encoding the same CDR3. The V call is TRBV20-1, the J call TRBJ2-5, with D uncertain. The CDR3 is 11 amino acids. The V end was cut by 5 bases, the J end by 2 bases, with 6 bases between. The germline V gene encodes CDR1 DFQATT and CDR2 SNEGSKA (reference sequence). The CDR3 DNA sequence: TGCAGTGCTGCAGATCAAGAGACCCAGTACTTC. Amino acid sequence: CSAADQETQYF.

The V gene is TRBV2, the J gene TRBJ1-2; possibly TRBD1 for D (6 bases). Germline V gene sequence: CDR1 SNHLY, CDR2 FYNNEI. Deletions cut 5 bases from V and 8 bases from J, with 15 bases between. The CDR3 consists of 13 residues. For the CDR3, the DNA is TGTGCCAGCAGTTCCTCAGGGGCGGAGGGCTACACCTTC. It translates to CASSSSGAEGYTF.

The V call is TRBV29-1, the J call TRBJ1-3; 9 bases align to TRBD1. Germline V gives CDR1 SQVTM, CDR2 ANQGSEA. The CDR3 loop spans 13 amino acids. The V and J ends lost 7 bases and 8 bases, in that order; junction bases with no gene match: 9. The CDR3 spells CSASGTGLDTIYF. The CDR3 nucleotides are TGCAGCGCCAGCGGGACAGGGCTCGACACCATATATTTT.

The chain's CDR3 is CASSEYNEQFF. The CDR3, as DNA: TGTGCCAGCAGTGAGTACAATGAGCAGTTCTTC. The chain uses TRBV2 and TRBJ2-1, with D uncertain. The CDR3 length is 11 residues. V was trimmed by 3 bases and J by 4 bases, leaving 1 base between them. Germline V gene lookup returns CDR1 SNHLY and CDR2 FYNNEI.

The rearrangement joins TRBV30 to TRBJ1-4, with D possibly matching TRBD1 (5 bases). The germline CDR1 and CDR2 sequences are GTSNPN and SVGIG (reference sequence). This CDR3 is 13 amino acids long. Deletions cut 0 bases from V and 8 bases from J, with 10 bases between. The CDR3 protein is CAWSVGENEKLFF. Here the CDR3 DNA reads TGTGCCTGGAGTGTAGGGGAGAACGAAAAACTGTTTTTT. The full variable domain, in which reference TRBV30 and TRBJ1-4 provide the parts outside the CDR3, is SQTIHQWPATLVQPVGSPLSLECTVEGTSNPNLYWYRQAAGRGLQLLFYSVGIGQISSEVPQNLSASRPQDRQFILSSKKLLLSDSGFYLCAWSVGENEKLFFGSGTQLSVL.

This rearrangement joins TRBV28 to TRBJ1-4, with TRBD1 identical over 9 bases. Germline V gene lookup returns CDR1 MDHEN and CDR2 SYDVKM. There are 15 residues in the CDR3. V shed 2 bases and J 8 bases; nucleotides not matched to a gene: 6. The DNA of the CDR3 is TGTGCCAGCAGTTTACCCCAGACAGGGGGGGAAAAACTGTTTTTT. Residues: CASSLPQTGGEKLFF.

The gene calls are TRBV10-3 and TRBJ2-3, with TRBD2 as a possible D gene (5 bases). V shed 6 bases and J shed 0 bases, with 10 bases lying between them. This CDR3 is built from 14 residues. Germline V lookup: CDR1 ENHRY, CDR2 SYGVKD. CDR3 in DNA: TGTGCCATCAGGAGCGGCGGGAGCACAGATACGCAGTATTTT. Protein sequence: CAIRSGGSTDTQYF.

V and J are TRBV27 and TRBJ2-3; perhaps TRBD2 as D (5 bases). CDR1 is MNHEY, CDR2 SMNVEV, per germline (reference sequence). The CDR3 runs to 14 residues. The V end lost 3 bases, the J end lost 4 bases, and 11 bases lay between the germline ends. The CDR3 nucleotides are TGTGCCAGCAGTTTCCTACGAGGGTCAGATACGCAGTATTTT. Amino acid sequence: CASSFLRGSDTQYF.

The chain employs TRBV28 and TRBJ2-3; TRBD2 agrees at 7 bases. The CDR3 contains 16 residues. The V segment lost 6 bases and the J segment 5 bases; nucleotides outside the gene matches: 14. Germline CDR1 is MDHEN and CDR2 is SYDVKM. Here the CDR3 DNA reads TGTGCCAGCAGCGGGGGGTATGGGGCCACAGTAGATACGCAGTATTTT. This gives the protein CASSGGYGATVDTQYF. Full variable domain (rest looked up from reference TRBV28 and TRBJ2-3): DVKVTQSSRYLVKRTGEKVFLECVQDMDHENMFWYRQDPGLGLRLIYFSYDVKMKEKGDIPEGYSVSREKKERFSLILESASTNQTSMYLCASSGGYGATVDTQYFGPGTRLTVL.

The V call is TRBV28, the J call TRBJ1-2; 7 bases are a match to TRBD1. The V gene end was trimmed by 2 bases and the J gene end by 8 bases; junction bases not matched to a gene: 8. Germline CDR1 is MDHEN and CDR2 is SYDVKM. CDR3 size: 14 residues. The CDR3 region is CASSLSQGGFGYTF. Written as DNA, the CDR3 is TGTGCCAGCAGTTTAAGTCAGGGGGGATTCGGCTACACCTTC.

The chain is built from TRBV19 and TRBJ1-1; no clear D gene. This CDR3 is 14 amino acids long. The germline V and J ends were trimmed by 6 bases and 4 bases, with 15 bases remaining between them. Germline CDR1 reads LNHDA; CDR2 reads SQIVND (reference sequence). As DNA, the CDR3 is TGTGCCAGTAGGATGGGAAATTTCGCCACTGAAGCTTTCTTT. Amino acid sequence: CASRMGNFATEAFF.

This chain links TRBV28 with TRBJ1-6, with D possibly matching TRBD1 (6 bases). The germline gives CDR1 MDHEN, CDR2 SYDVKM. V was trimmed by 3 bases and J by 5 bases, leaving 14 bases between them. The CDR3 sequence is 16 residues long. CDR3 sequence: CASSFPGTQNNSPLHF. CDR3 sequence (DNA): TGTGCCAGCAGTTTTCCCGGGACACAGAATAATTCACCCCTCCACTTT.

This clone was seen a few times. The chain combines TRBV10-3 with TRBJ2-2, with 8 bases fitting TRBD1. Trimming removed 3 bases from V and 8 bases from J; junction bases left unmatched: 8. Germline CDR1 and CDR2: ENHRY and SYGVKD. The CDR3 covers 15 residues. DNA for the CDR3: TGTGCCATCAGTGAAATGGACAGGGCCATTGGGGAGCTGTTTTTT. It specifies CAISEMDRAIGELFF.

This chain uses TRBV5-1 with TRBJ2-1, with 13 bases that match TRBD2. CDR1 and CDR2 (germline): SGHRS, YFSETQ. This CDR3 region has 16 residues. V lost 4 bases to trimming and J lost 5 bases; unmatched junction nucleotides: 6. DNA of the CDR3: TGCGCCAGCAGCGGAGGACTAGCGGGGGCCCACAATGAGCAGTTCTTC. As protein: CASSGGLAGAHNEQFF.

The V and J genes are TRBV28 and TRBJ1-5; 8 bases are a match to TRBD1. The ends lost 7 bases at V and 6 bases at J; junction bases unmatched: 11. Germline CDR1 MDHEN, CDR2 SYDVKM. The CDR3 length is 15 residues. CDR3 nucleotides: TGTGCCAGCACCTTTTTCGGACAGGGTATTCAGCCCCAGCATTTT. It specifies CASTFFGQGIQPQHF.

The rearrangement links TRBV5-4 to TRBJ1-1; 7 bases agree with TRBD1. This CDR3 is built from 17 residues. The trim removed 4 bases at V and 0 bases at J, leaving 12 bases unmatched. Per germline, CDR1 SGHNT and CDR2 YYREEE (reference sequence). The CDR3 nucleotides read TGTGCCAGCAGCCCTCTTATCAGGACAGGAATGAACACTGAAGCTTTCTTT. Its protein product is CASSPLIRTGMNTEAFF.

The gene calls are TRBV21-1 and TRBJ1-1. TRBV21-1 is listed as a pseudogene. This CDR3 spans 20 amino acids. The CDR3 region is CASRKGGKGSHCPNYTEAFF. CDR3 bases: TGTGCCAGCAGAAAAGGGGGTAAGGGTAGCCATTGCCCGAATTACACTGAAGCTTTCTTT.

This clone showed up just a few times. In nucleotides, the CDR3 is TGTGCCAGCAGCTTTGACAGGCGCGGGACCCAGTACTTC. As protein: CASSFDRRGTQYF. The gene calls are TRBV27 and TRBJ2-5; D is perhaps TRBD1 (6 bases). Between the trimmed V and J ends, which lost 6 bases and 7 bases, there was a span of 15 bases. CDR1 is MNHEY and CDR2 is SMNVEV in the germline V gene (reference sequence). The CDR3 has 13 residues.

V and J are TRBV5-4 and TRBJ1-4, with D uncertain. The CDR3 covers 13 residues. Germline V lookup: CDR1 SGHNT, CDR2 YYREEE (reference sequence). V shed 1 base and J shed 3 bases, with 4 bases lying between them. The CDR3 DNA follows: TGTGCCAGCAGCTTGAAGTCTAATGAAAAACTGTTTTTT. This gives the protein CASSLKSNEKLFF. Variable domain in full (rest from reference TRBV5-4 and TRBJ1-4): ETGVTQSPTHLIKTRGQQVTLRCSSQSGHNTVSWYQQALGQGPQFIFQYYREEENGRGNFPPRFSGLQFPNYSSELNVNALELDDSALYLCASSLKSNEKLFFGSGTQLSVL.

The chain joins TRBV5-1 to TRBJ2-3, with D uncertain. The CDR3 has 13 residues. Trimming shortened V by 3 bases and J by 2 bases, and 7 bases separated the two germline ends. Germline CDR1 is SGHRS and CDR2 is YFSETQ. DNA of the CDR3: TGCGCCAGCAGCTATGTCCCCACAGATACGCAGTATTTT. Its protein product is CASSYVPTDTQYF.

V is TRBV30 and J is TRBJ1-1; D is possibly TRBD1 (5 bases). Per germline, CDR1 GTSNPN and CDR2 SVGIG (reference sequence). The ends were cut back, 3 bases at V and 3 bases at J, with 14 bases in the middle. This CDR3 has 14 amino acids. The CDR3 DNA reads TGTGCCTGGAGCGGGACTACAGGTGACACTGAAGCTTTCTTT. It yields the protein CAWSGTTGDTEAFF.